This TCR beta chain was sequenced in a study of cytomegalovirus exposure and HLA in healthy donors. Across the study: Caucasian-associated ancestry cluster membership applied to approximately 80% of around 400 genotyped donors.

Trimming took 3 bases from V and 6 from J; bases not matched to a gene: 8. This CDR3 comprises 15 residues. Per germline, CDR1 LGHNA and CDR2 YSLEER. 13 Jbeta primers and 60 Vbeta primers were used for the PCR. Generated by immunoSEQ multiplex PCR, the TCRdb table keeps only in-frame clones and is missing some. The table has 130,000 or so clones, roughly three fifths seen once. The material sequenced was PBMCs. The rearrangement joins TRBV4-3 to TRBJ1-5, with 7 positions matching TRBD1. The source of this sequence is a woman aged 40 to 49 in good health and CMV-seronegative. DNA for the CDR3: TGCGCCAGCAGCCAGTATGACAGGGACGGTCAGCCCCAGCATTTT. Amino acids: CASSQYDRDGQPQHF.